This TCR beta chain was identified in a study of radiotherapy plus CTLA-4 blockade in lung cancer. Turning to the study itself: Among patients, more than 15% showed objective responses, and approximately 30% had disease control.

Profiling relied on immunoSEQ multiplex PCR, and the TCRdb table lists in-frame clones only, not all of them. The data show 81,000 or so clones, 70% to 90% seen once. The V gene lost 7 bases and the J gene lost 2 bases, with 11 bases spanning the gap. Germline lookup yields CDR1 KGHSH and CDR2 LQKENI. The CDR3 contains 13 residues. For this clone: The antigen is unknown.

Findings and limits, study-wide: There was expansion of tumor-derived TCR clones in blood after radiotherapy plus ipilimumab.

The chain couples TRBV18 to TRBJ2-5; TRBD1 might be the D (5 bases). The specimen was peripheral blood, collected from a patient treated with radiotherapy plus ipilimumab. The clonotype was recovered from a human donor with non-small cell lung cancer who had stable disease on radiotherapy plus ipilimumab. The CDR3 region is CASFRTHQETQYF. The CDR3 DNA reads as TGTGCCAGCTTTCGGACACATCAAGAGACCCAGTACTTC.